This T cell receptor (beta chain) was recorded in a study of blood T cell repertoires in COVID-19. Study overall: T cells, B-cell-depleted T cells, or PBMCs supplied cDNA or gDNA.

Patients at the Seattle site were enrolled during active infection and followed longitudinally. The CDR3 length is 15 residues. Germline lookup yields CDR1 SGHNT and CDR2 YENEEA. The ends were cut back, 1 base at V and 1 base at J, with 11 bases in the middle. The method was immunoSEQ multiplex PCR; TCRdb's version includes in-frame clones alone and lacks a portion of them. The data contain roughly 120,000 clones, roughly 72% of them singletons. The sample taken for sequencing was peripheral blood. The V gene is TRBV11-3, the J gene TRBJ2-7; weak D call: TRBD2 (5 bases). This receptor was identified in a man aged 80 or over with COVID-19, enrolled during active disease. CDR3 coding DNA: TGTGCCAGCAGCTTAGGCCGCGGGCATTCCTACGAGCAGTACTTC. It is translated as CASSLGRGHSYEQYF.